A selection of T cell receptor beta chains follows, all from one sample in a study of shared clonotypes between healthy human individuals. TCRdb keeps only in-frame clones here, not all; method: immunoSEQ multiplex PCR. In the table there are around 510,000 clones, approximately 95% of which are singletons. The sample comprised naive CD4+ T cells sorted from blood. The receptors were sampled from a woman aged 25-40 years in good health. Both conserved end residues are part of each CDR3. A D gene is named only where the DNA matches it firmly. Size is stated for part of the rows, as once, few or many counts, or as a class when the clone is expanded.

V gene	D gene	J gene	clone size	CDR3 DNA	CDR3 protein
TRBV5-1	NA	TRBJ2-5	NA	TGCGCCAGCAGCGGCCGGGACCCACCCCAAGAGACCCAGTACTTC	CASSGRDPPQETQYF
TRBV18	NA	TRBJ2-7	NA	TGTGCCAGCTCACCACCTTGGGGATACGAGCAGTACTTC	CASSPPWGYEQYF
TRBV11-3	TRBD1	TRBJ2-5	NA	TGTGCCAGCAGCTTAGGGGACAGCACCCAAGAGACCCAGTACTTC	CASSLGDSTQETQYF
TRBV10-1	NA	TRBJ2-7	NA	TGCGCCAGCAGTGAGCGCCTCAGCTACGAGCAGTACTTC	CASSERLSYEQYF
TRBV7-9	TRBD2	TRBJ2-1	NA	TGTGCCAGCAGCGCAGCGGGGAGCTCCTACAATGAGCAGTTCTTC	CASSAAGSSYNEQFF
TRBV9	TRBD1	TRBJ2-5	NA	TGTGCCAGCAGCGTAGGCCCACGGGGACAGGGAGCTGAAGAGACCCAGTACTTC	CASSVGPRGQGAEETQYF
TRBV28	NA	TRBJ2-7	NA	TGTGCCAGCAGTTTATTAGGCCGGCTTAAGGGGGACGAGCAGTACTTC	CASSLLGRLKGDEQYF
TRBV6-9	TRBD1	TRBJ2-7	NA	TGTGCCAGCAGTGGTGGGACAGGGGGCTACGAGCAGTACTTC	CASSGGTGGYEQYF
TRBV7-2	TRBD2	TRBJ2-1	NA	TGTGCCAGCAGCTCTACCCGGGTGGCTAGCGGGGCCTCCTACAATGAGCAGTTCTTC	CASSSTRVASGASYNEQFF
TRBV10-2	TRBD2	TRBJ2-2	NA	TGCGCCAGCAACAGCGGGGGGAACACCGGGGAGCTGTTTTTT	CASNSGGNTGELFF
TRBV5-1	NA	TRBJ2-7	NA	TGCGCCAGCAGCCTCGCGGCCACCTCTAGCTCCTACGAGCAGTACTTC	CASSLAATSSSYEQYF
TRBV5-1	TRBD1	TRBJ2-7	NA	TGCGCCAGCAGCTTGGGACAGGGTGTGGTCGAGCAGTACTTC	CASSLGQGVVEQYF
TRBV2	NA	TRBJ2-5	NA	TGTGCCAGCAGTGAGGAAGGTTGGGAGACCCAGTACTTC	CASSEEGWETQYF
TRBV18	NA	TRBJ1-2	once	TGTGCCAGCTCACCGGCACCAGACAGGTTTAACTATGGCTACACCTTC	CASSPAPDRFNYGYTF
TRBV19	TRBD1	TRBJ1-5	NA	TGTGCCAGTAGTGCGGACAGGGGCGGTCAGCCCCAGCATTTT	CASSADRGGQPQHF
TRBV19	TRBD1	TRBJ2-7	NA	TGTGCCAGTAGTCCTAAGAGACAGGGTATCTACGAGCAGTACTTC	CASSPKRQGIYEQYF
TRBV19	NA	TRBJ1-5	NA	TGTGCCACGGCGGTCGGCAATCAGCCCCAGCATTTT	CATAVGNQPQHF
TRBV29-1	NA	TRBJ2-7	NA	TGCAGCGGAGGGACTTCCCAGTACGAGCAGTACTTC	CSGGTSQYEQYF
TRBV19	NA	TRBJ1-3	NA	TGTGCCAGTACTTACGTCAGTAGCTCTGGAAACACCATATATTTT	CASTYVSSSGNTIYF
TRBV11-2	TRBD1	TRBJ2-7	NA	TGTGCCAGCAGCTCTGGGGGGACAGGGAGGCGCGAGCAGTACTTC	CASSSGGTGRREQYF
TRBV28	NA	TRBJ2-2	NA	TGTGCCAGCAGTCCCGGGACTTACACCGGGGAGCTGTTTTTT	CASSPGTYTGELFF
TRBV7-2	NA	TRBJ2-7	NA	TGTGCCAGCAGCTCAAGGGTAGTGCCCTACGAGCAGTACTTC	CASSSRVVPYEQYF
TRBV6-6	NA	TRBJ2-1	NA	TGTGCCAGCGGGAGACAGAAGGTTGGAGATGAGCAGTTCTTC	CASGRQKVGDEQFF